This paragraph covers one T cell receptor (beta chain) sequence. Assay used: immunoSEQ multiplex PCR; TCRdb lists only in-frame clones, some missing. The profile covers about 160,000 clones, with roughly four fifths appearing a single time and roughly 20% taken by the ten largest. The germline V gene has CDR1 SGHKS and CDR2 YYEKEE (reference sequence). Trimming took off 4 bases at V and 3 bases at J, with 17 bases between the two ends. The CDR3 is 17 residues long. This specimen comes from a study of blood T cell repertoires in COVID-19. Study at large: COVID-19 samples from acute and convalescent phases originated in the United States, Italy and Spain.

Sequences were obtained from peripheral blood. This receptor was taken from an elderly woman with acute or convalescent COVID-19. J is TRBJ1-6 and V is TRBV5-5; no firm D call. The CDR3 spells CASSTSRDADYNSPLHF. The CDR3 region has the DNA TGTGCCAGCAGCACCTCCCGGGATGCGGACTATAATTCACCCCTCCACTTT.